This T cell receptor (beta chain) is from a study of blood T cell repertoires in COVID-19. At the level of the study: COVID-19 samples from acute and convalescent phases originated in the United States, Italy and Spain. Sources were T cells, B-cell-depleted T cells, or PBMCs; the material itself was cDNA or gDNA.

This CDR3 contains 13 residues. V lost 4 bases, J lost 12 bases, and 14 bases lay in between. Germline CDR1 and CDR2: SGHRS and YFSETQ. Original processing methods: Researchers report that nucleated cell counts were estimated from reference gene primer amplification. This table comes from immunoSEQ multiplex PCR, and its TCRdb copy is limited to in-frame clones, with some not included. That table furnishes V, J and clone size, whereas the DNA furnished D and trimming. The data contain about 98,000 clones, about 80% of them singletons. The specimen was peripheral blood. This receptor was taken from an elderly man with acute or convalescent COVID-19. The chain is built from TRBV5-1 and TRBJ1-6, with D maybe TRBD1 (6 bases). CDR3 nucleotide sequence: TGCGCCAGCAGCGATACAGGGATTGAACCCCTCCACTTT. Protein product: CASSDTGIEPLHF.